The rows below give T cell receptor beta chains drawn from one sample of a study of blood T cell repertoires in COVID-19. TCRdb's table, derived via immunoSEQ multiplex PCR, lists solely in-frame clones and lacks some. The sample lists about 140,000 clones; roughly 80% were seen once. Sequences were obtained from peripheral blood. All receptors derive from a woman in her fifties or sixties with active or convalescent COVID-19. CDR3s include the opening cysteine and the closing phenylalanine or tryptophan. Fields, in order: clone size, D gene, V gene, J gene, CDR3 DNA, CDR3 protein. The D gene is left open where the match is weak. A row's size may be missing; if present it is once, few, many or a size class.

>-|TRBD1|TRBV29-1|TRBJ2-7
TGCAGCGGAGGACAGGGCGGTCACGAGCAGTACTTC
CSGGQGGHEQYF
>-|-|TRBV19|TRBJ1-2
TGTGCCAGTAGTACAGCCCAGGGGAGCGGTGGCTACACCTTC
CASSTAQGSGGYTF
>-|-|TRBV6-7|TRBJ1-1
TGTGCCAGCAGTTCCGAGAGAGATAGGAACACTGAAGCTTTCTTT
CASSSERDRNTEAFF
>once|-|TRBV5-4|TRBJ1-1
TGTGCCAGCAGCTTAAACCTCGCGGGGGACACTGAAGCTTTCTTT
CASSLNLAGDTEAFF
>few|TRBD1|TRBV28|TRBJ1-1
TGTGCCAGCAGTTTAACCGGGACAGTTAGAGAAGCTTTCTTT
CASSLTGTVREAFF
>-|TRBD1|TRBV19|TRBJ2-7
TGTGCCAGTAGCCCGGGGACAGGGGGAATCTACGAGCAGTACTTC
CASSPGTGGIYEQYF
>-|-|TRBV27|TRBJ2-7
TGTGCCAGCAGTTTTCAACTTGGTTACGAGCAGTACTTC
CASSFQLGYEQYF
>-|-|TRBV6-6|TRBJ1-1
TGTGCCAGCAGTCGACAGATGAACACTGAAGCTTTCTTT
CASSRQMNTEAFF
>-|TRBD1|TRBV20-1|TRBJ1-1
TGCAGTGCTAGTCCTCTCAGGGGGTGGGGCACTGAAGCTTTCTTT
CSASPLRGWGTEAFF
>-|-|TRBV9|TRBJ2-3
TGTGCCAGCAGCGGACTAGGCGGCACAGATACGCAGTATTTT
CASSGLGGTDTQYF
>-|-|TRBV18|TRBJ2-3
TGTGCCAGCTCACCGCGATCCCCGGGGGGACAAGATACGCAGTATTTT
CASSPRSPGGQDTQYF
>-|TRBD1|TRBV3-1/TRBV3-2|TRBJ2-3
TGTGCCAGCAGCTGGACAGGGGGCACAGATACGCAGTATTTT
CASSWTGGTDTQYF
>-|TRBD1|TRBV29-1|TRBJ1-5
TGCAGCGTTGGAGGGGGCGTGGATCAGCCCCAGCATTTT
CSVGGGVDQPQHF
>few|-|TRBV7-2|TRBJ1-3
TGTGCCAGCAGCTTAGGGCTTGGACACAGAGGATCTGGAAACACCATATATTTT
CASSLGLGHRGSGNTIYF
>-|-|TRBV6-2/TRBV6-3|TRBJ1-5
TGTGCCAGCAGTTACCCCCCGGGGGGGCAGCCCCAGCATTTT
CASSYPPGGQPQHF
>-|TRBD2|TRBV7-8|TRBJ2-7
TGTGCCAGCAGCGAAGGACTAGGGGCCTACGAGCAGTACTTC
CASSEGLGAYEQYF